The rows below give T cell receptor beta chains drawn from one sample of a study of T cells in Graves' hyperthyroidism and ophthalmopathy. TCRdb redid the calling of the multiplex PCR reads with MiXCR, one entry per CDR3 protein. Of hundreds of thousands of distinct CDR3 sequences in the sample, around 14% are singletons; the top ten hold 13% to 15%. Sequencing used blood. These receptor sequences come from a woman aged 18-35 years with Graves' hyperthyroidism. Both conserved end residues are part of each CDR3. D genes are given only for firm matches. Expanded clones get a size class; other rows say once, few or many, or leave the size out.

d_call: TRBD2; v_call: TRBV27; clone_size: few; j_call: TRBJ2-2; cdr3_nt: TGTGCCAGCAGTTTATTTGCCTGGGCTAGCGGGGGGGCAAGTAACACCGGGGAGCTGTTTTTT; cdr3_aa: CASSLFAWASGGASNTGELFF
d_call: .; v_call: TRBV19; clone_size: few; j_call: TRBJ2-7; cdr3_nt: TGTGCCAGTAGTATAGTGGGCGGCAGCTCCTACGAGCAGTACTTC; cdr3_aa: CASSIVGGSSYEQYF
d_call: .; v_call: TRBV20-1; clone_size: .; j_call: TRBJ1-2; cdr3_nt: TGCAGTGCCCCGCCCCAGGGTCACCGATATGGCTACACCTTC; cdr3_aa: CSAPPQGHRYGYTF
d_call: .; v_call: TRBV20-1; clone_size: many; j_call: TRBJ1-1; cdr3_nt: TGCAGTGCTAGAGACAGGTATGAGGACACTGAAGCTTTCTTT; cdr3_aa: CSARDRYEDTEAFF
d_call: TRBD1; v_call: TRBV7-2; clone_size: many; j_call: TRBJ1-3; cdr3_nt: TGTGCCAGCAGCTTATCGACAGGGATCTCTGGAAACACCATATATTTT; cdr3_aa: CASSLSTGISGNTIYF
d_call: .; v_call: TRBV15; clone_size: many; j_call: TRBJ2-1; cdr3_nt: TGTGCCACCAGTTATACCGGGGAGCAGTTCTTC; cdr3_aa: CATSYTGEQFF
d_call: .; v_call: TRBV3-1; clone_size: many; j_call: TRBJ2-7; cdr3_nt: TGTGCCAGCAGCCAAAGGGATTGGGGGATGATCTACGAGCAGTACTTC; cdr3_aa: CASSQRDWGMIYEQYF
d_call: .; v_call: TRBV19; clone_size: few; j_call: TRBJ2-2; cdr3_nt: TGTGCCACCATGGACACAAACACCGGGGAGCTGTTTTTT; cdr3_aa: CATMDTNTGELFF
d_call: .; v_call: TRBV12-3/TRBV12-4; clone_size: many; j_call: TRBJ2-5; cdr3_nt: TGTGCCAGCAGTGGGAAACTTGGGTGGGAGACCCAGTACTTC; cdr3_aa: CASSGKLGWETQYF
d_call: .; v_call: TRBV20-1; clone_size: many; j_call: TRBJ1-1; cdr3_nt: TGCAGTGCTAGAGTTGGGGGGACGAACACTGAAGCTTTCTTT; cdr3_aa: CSARVGGTNTEAFF
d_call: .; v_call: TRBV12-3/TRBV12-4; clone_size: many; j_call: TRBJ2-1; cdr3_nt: TGTGCCAGCACTACCGCCCTAGCGTACTACAATGAGCAGTTCTTC; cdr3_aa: CASTTALAYYNEQFF
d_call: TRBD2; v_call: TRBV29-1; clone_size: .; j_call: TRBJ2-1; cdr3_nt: TGCAGCGTACTCCCCATTCAAGCGGGAAGCTCCTACAATGAGCAGTTCTTC; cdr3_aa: CSVLPIQAGSSYNEQFF
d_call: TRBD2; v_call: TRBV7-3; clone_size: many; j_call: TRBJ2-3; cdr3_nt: TGTGCCAGCAGCAAAGGGACTAGCGGCACAGATACGCAGTATTTT; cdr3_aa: CASSKGTSGTDTQYF
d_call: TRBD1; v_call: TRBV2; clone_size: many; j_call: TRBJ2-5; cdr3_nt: TGTGCCAGCAGTGAAGTACAGGGGGGGACCCAGTACTTC; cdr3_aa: CASSEVQGGTQYF
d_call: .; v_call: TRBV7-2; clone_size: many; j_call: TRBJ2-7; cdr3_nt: TGTGCCAGCAGCTTAGCGTCGGGAATGCGGTTCTACGAGCAGTACTTC; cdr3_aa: CASSLASGMRFYEQYF
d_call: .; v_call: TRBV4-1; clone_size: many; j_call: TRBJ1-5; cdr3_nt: TGCGCCAGCAGCCCCTCGGGTGGCAATCAGCCCCAGCATTTT; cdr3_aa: CASSPSGGNQPQHF